What follows describes a single T cell receptor (beta chain). This entry comes from a study of tumor T cells in aggressive B-cell lymphoma. This CDR3 spans 16 amino acids. Between the trimmed V and J ends, which lost 5 bases and 0 bases, there was a span of 13 bases. The V gene's germline CDR1 is SEHNR and CDR2 FQNEAQ (reference sequence). The method was immunoSEQ multiplex PCR; TCRdb's version includes in-frame clones alone and lacks a portion of them. The sample lists approximately 11,000 clones, 75% to 90% occurring once. V usage is TRBV7-9 and J usage is TRBJ2-2, with D possibly TRBD2 on 6 matching bases. This TCR was sampled from an adult with diffuse large B cell lymphoma. Sequences were obtained from tumor tissue. The CDR3 protein is CASSPQGGPNTGELFF. The CDR3 bases are TGTGCCAGCAGCCCGCAGGGAGGTCCGAACACCGGGGAGCTGTTTTTT.